These 21 T cell receptor beta chains came from one sample sequenced in a study of blood T cell repertoires in COVID-19. Assay: immunoSEQ multiplex PCR; the TCRdb copy retains only in-frame clones and omits some. The sample has more than 95,000 clones; over 70% are singletons. Sequenced input: peripheral blood. These receptors were obtained from a human donor in a cohort sampled during active or convalescent COVID-19.

The CDR3 DNA reads as TGTGCCAGCAGCCTGGGGGACAGGGACCCTAGCACAGATACGCAGTATTTT. This codes for CASSLGDRDPSTDTQYF. The V gene is TRBV7-3, the J gene TRBJ2-3, with 9 bases lining up with TRBD1. Germline assignment: CDR1 SGHTA and CDR2 FQGTGA. CDR3 size: 17 residues. The J segment lost 0 bases and the V segment lost 5 bases, leaving 9 bases of the junction unmatched.

The chain uses TRBV4-1 and TRBJ2-3; 10 bases are a match to TRBD2. The CDR3 extends over 14 amino acids. CDR1 and CDR2 (germline): MGHRA, YSYEKL. With 5 bases clipped from V and 8 bases from J, the junction kept 7 bases outside the gene matches. In DNA form, the CDR3 reads TGCGCCAGCAGCGTAAGCGGGGGGGCAGGTACGCAGTATTTT. Its protein is CASSVSGGAGTQYF.

The V and J genes are TRBV6-5 and TRBJ1-5, with 8 bases aligning to TRBD1. Looked up from germline, CDR1 is MNHEY and CDR2 is SVGAGI. With 7 bases clipped from V and 3 bases from J, the junction kept 8 bases outside the gene matches. There are 15 residues in the CDR3. CDR3 DNA sequence: TGTGCCAGCAATTCCGGGACAGGTCTCAATCAGCCCCAGCATTTT. Translation: CASNSGTGLNQPQHF.

The chain is built from TRBV29-1 and TRBJ1-4; D is unresolved. Between the trimmed V and J ends, which lost 7 bases and 0 bases, there was a span of 9 bases. The CDR3 sequence is 13 residues long. Germline V CDR1 and CDR2: SQVTM, ANQGSEA. CDR3 sequence: CSGQTSTNEKLFF. DNA of the CDR3: TGCAGCGGCCAGACTTCAACTAATGAAAAACTGTTTTTT.

The chain couples TRBV5-4 to TRBJ2-3; TRBD1 matches at 9 bases. The CDR3 is 17 amino acids. In germline, CDR1 is SGHNT, CDR2 YYREEE (reference sequence). With V trimmed by 0 bases and J by 5 bases, 10 bases remained unmatched. This CDR3 reads CASSLAAGQGVGDTQYF. Here the CDR3 DNA reads TGTGCCAGCAGCTTGGCGGCGGGACAGGGAGTTGGAGATACGCAGTATTTT. The full variable domain, rest sourced from reference TRBV5-4 and TRBJ2-3, is ETGVTQSPTHLIKTRGQQVTLRCSSQSGHNTVSWYQQALGQGPQFIFQYYREEENGRGNFPPRFSGLQFPNYSSELNVNALELDDSALYLCASSLAAGQGVGDTQYFGPGTRLTVL.

This chain uses TRBV7-3 with TRBJ2-1; D perhaps matches TRBD1 (6 bases). This CDR3 has 14 residues. V was shortened by 5 bases and J by 6 bases, with 14 bases between the two germline ends. Per germline, CDR1 SGHTA and CDR2 FQGTGA. CDR3 DNA: TGTGCCAGCAGCCCTACCCCACAGGGCAATGAGCAGTTCTTC. This gives the protein CASSPTPQGNEQFF. Complete variable domain (other parts from reference TRBV7-3 and TRBJ2-1): GAGVSQTPSNKVTEKGKYVELRCDPISGHTALYWYRQSLGQGPEFLIYFQGTGAADDSGLPNDRFFAVRPEGSVSTLKIQRTERGDSAVYLCASSPTPQGNEQFFGPGTRLTVL.

The chain combines TRBV25-1 with TRBJ2-1; D is perhaps TRBD1 (6 bases). Trimming left V 7 bases short and J 9 bases short, with 16 bases between. The CDR3 is 13 amino acids. In germline, CDR1 is MGHDK, CDR2 SYGVNS. Written as DNA, the CDR3 is TGTGCCAGCACCCTGAGGGGGAACGGTGAGCAGTTCTTC. Translating gives CASTLRGNGEQFF.

Note on this clone: One end of the junction is discordant with germline, which a read error may explain. The V gene is TRBV9, the J gene TRBJ1-3, with D unclear. CDR3 length equals 14 residues. In germline, CDR1 is SGDLS, CDR2 YYNGEE. The CDR3 loop reads CASSVVGSENTIYF. The CDR3 coding sequence is TGTGCCAGCAGCGTAGTGGGCTCTGAAAACACCATATATTTT. Full variable domain (rest looked up from reference TRBV9 and TRBJ1-3): DSGVTQTPKHLITATGQRVTLRCSPRSGDLSVYWYQQSLDQGLQFLIQYYNGEERAKGNILERFSAQQFPDLHSELNLSSLELGDSALYFCASSVVGSENTIYFGEGSWLTVV.

The genes are TRBV19 and TRBJ2-2; D unclear. Germline V gene lookup returns CDR1 LNHDA and CDR2 SQIVND (reference sequence). The CDR3 is 11 amino acids. CDR3 coding DNA: TGTGGCAGCCTTAGTCGCGGGGAGCTGTTTTTT. Amino acids: CGSLSRGELFF. The full variable domain, in which reference TRBV19 and TRBJ2-2 provide the parts outside the CDR3, is DGGITQSPKYLFRKEGQNVTLSCEQNLNHDAMYWYRQDPGQGLRLIYYSQIVNDFQKGDIAEGYSVSREKKESFPLTVTSAQKNPTAFYLCGSLSRGELFFGEGSRLTVL.

The rearrangement links TRBV7-6 to TRBJ2-2; possible D gene TRBD2, 5 bases. Per the germline V gene, CDR1 is SGHVS and CDR2 is FNYEAQ. This CDR3 has 12 residues. The germline V and J ends were trimmed by 5 bases and 13 bases, with 14 bases remaining between them. In nucleotides, the CDR3 is TGTGCCAGCAGCCTCCCCCCGGGATGGCTGTTTTTT. It yields the protein CASSLPPGWLFF.

The CDR3 nucleotides read TGCAGCGTTGCAAGAGACGGGGGCTCCTACGAGCAGTACTTC. The encoded protein is CSVARDGGSYEQYF. The chain uses TRBV29-1 and TRBJ2-7, with D possibly being TRBD2 (6 bases). In germline, CDR1 is SQVTM, CDR2 ANQGSEA. The V gene lost 4 bases and the J gene lost 0 bases, with 13 bases spanning the gap. The CDR3 has 14 residues.

The chain carries TRBV21-1 and TRBJ2-7; the table's D call TRBD2 went unverified against the DNA. TRBV21-1 is a pseudogene segment. This CDR3 has 15 residues. The CDR3 DNA follows: TGTGCCAGCAGCTGCCAACCACTTTCATCCTACGAGCAGTACTTC. Amino acids: CASSCQPLSSYEQYF.

The chain is built from TRBV6-5 and TRBJ2-1; 9 nucleotides align to TRBD1. CDR3 length: 14 residues. CDR1 is MNHEY, CDR2 SVGAGI, per germline. V lost 10 bases and J lost 7; bases outside the gene matches: 11. This CDR3 reads CATQNRGQGNEQFF. In DNA, the CDR3 is TGTGCCACACAGAACAGGGGGCAAGGGAATGAGCAGTTCTTC.

V usage is TRBV4-1 and J usage is TRBJ1-5; 9 bases are shared with TRBD1. The CDR3 consists of 15 residues. CDR1 and CDR2 from the germline V gene are MGHRA and YSYEKL. Trimming removed 0 bases from V and 7 bases from J; junction bases left unmatched: 4. The CDR3 DNA reads as TGCGCCAGCAGCCAAGATGGACAGGGGCGGCAGCCCCAGCATTTT. It translates to CASSQDGQGRQPQHF.

The V call is TRBV7-2, the J call TRBJ2-2; 13 bases map to TRBD2. J lost 7 bases, V lost 4 bases, and 9 bases had no gene match. The germline V gene encodes CDR1 SGHTA and CDR2 FQGNSA. The CDR3 is made up of 17 amino acids. CDR3 loop: CASSSQRLAGGGGELFF. CDR3 in DNA: TGTGCCAGCAGCTCCCAACGACTAGCGGGGGGTGGCGGGGAGCTGTTTTTT.

The V call is TRBV19, the J call TRBJ1-5; 8 bases are shared with TRBD1. Germline V gene data show CDR1 as LNHDA and CDR2 as SQIVND (reference sequence). Trimming at V came to 1 base and at J to 5 bases, leaving 4 bases not matched to a gene. The CDR3 consists of 15 residues. CDR3 protein: CASSIGDRWDQPQHF. The DNA for the CDR3 is TGTGCCAGTAGTATAGGGGACAGGTGGGATCAGCCCCAGCATTTT.

The genes are TRBV12-3 or TRBV12-4 and TRBJ2-7; tentatively, D is TRBD1 (6 bases). The length of the CDR3 is 13 residues. V lost 3 bases and J lost 7, with 13 bases in between. CDR3 sequence reads: CASSLTGFAEQYF. The CDR3 DNA sequence: TGTGCCAGCAGTTTGACAGGTTTCGCGGAGCAGTACTTC.

The chain links TRBV6-5 to TRBJ2-3, with 8 bases fitting TRBD2. With 10 bases clipped from V and 7 bases from J, the junction kept 16 bases outside the gene matches. CDR1 and CDR2 from the germline V gene are MNHEY and SVGAGI. The CDR3 is 15 residues long. The CDR3 DNA sequence: TGTGCCACCCTCGGGGGGACTAGTGGCCCGTATACGCAGTATTTT. Its translation: CATLGGTSGPYTQYF.

This clone occurred once. This sequence joins TRBV5-5 and TRBJ2-2, with a possible D match to TRBD2 (5 bases). CDR1 is SGHKS, CDR2 YYEKEE, per germline (reference sequence). Trimming left V 0 bases short and J 1 base short, with 10 bases between. The CDR3 runs to 16 residues. As DNA, the CDR3 is TGTGCCAGCAGCTTGGCCTCTGGGAGGAACACCGGGGAGCTGTTTTTT. It encodes CASSLASGRNTGELFF.

The CDR3 region has the DNA TGCGCCAGCAGCCGGACAGGGGAACAGAATTCACCCCTCCACTTT. This gives the protein CASSRTGEQNSPLHF. The chain is built from TRBV5-1 and TRBJ1-6; TRBD1 agrees at 9 bases. After removal of 4 bases from V and 7 bases from J, the junction contained 6 bases not matched to a gene. From germline, CDR1 is SGHRS and CDR2 YFSETQ. The CDR3 covers 15 residues. Together with reference TRBV5-1 and TRBJ1-6, the CDR3 gives the full variable domain: KAGVTQTPRYLIKTRGQQVTLSCSPISGHRSVSWYQQTPGQGLQFLFEYFSETQRNKGNFPGRFSGRQFSNSRSEMNVSTLELGDSALYLCASSRTGEQNSPLHFGNGTRLTVT.

The chain uses TRBV29-1 and TRBJ1-4; D possibly corresponds to TRBD1 (5 bases). The germline gives CDR1 SQVTM, CDR2 ANQGSEA. V gave up 8 bases and J gave up 8 bases, with 15 bases separating them. This CDR3 has 12 residues. The CDR3 bases are TGCAGCTATTGGGGGGTGAGGGAAAAACTGTTTTTT. Its protein is CSYWGVREKLFF.